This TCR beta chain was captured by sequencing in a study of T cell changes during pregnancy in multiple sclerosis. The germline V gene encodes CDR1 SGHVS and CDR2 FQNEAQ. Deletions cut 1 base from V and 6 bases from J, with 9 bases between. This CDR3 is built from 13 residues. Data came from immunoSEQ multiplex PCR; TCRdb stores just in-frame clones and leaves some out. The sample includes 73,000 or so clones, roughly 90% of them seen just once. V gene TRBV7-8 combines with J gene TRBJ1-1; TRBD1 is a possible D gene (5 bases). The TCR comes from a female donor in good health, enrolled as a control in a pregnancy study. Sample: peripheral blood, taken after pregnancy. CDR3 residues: CASSLDRTAEAFF. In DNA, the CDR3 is TGTGCCAGCAGCTTAGACAGGACCGCTGAAGCTTTCTTT.